Each of the 20 T cell receptor beta chains below was sequenced from the same sample in a study of shared T cell receptors in the human thymus. Produced via immunoSEQ multiplex PCR; TCRdb's table is partial and in-frame only. The sample includes approximately 580,000 clones, about four fifths of them seen just once. These data also formed part of another study, on human thymus T cells.

Sequencing input: thymocytes. These receptors came from a boy in the first two years of life with a congenital heart defect.

This clone was counted once. The V call is TRBV27, the J call TRBJ2-5, with D possibly being TRBD1 (8 bases). Trimming removed 5 bases from V and 5 bases from J, with 21 bases in between. Germline CDR1 is MNHEY and CDR2 is SMNVEV (reference sequence). This CDR3 contains 16 residues. The CDR3 bases are TGTGCCAGCAGTCCCAGCTCGGACAGGGAGGGCGAGACCCAGTACTTC. This translates into CASSPSSDREGETQYF.

The J gene is TRBJ2-2, the V gene TRBV30, with 7 nucleotides matching TRBD2. This CDR3 region has 15 residues. Germline CDR1 reads GTSNPN; CDR2 reads SVGIG (reference sequence). V shed 4 bases, J shed 0 bases, and the junction held 5 bases outside the gene matches. The CDR3 protein is CAWTRGVANTGELFF. CDR3 coding DNA: TGTGCCTGGACCCGGGGGGTAGCGAACACCGGGGAGCTGTTTTTT.

The rearrangement links TRBV30 to TRBJ2-1; D might be TRBD1 (5 bases). The CDR3 sequence is 13 residues long. V lost 5 bases and J 8 bases, leaving 16 bases between the germline ends. Germline V gene sequence: CDR1 GTSNPN, CDR2 SVGIG (reference sequence). The CDR3 nucleotides are TGTGCCTGGCAAGGGGTCCCCAACGATGAGCAGTTCTTC. It yields the protein CAWQGVPNDEQFF.

The chain links TRBV27 to TRBJ2-7, with 10 nucleotides matching TRBD1. The ends lost 6 bases at V and 6 bases at J; junction bases unmatched: 5. The CDR3 sequence is 13 residues long. Germline CDR1 is MNHEY and CDR2 is SMNVEV (reference sequence). The CDR3: CASRTTGGCEQYF. CDR3 nucleotide sequence: TGTGCCAGCAGAACGACAGGGGGCTGCGAGCAGTACTTC.

The V and J genes are TRBV29-1 and TRBJ1-5, with D perhaps TRBD1 (5 bases). Germline CDR1 SQVTM, CDR2 ANQGSEA. V lost 7 bases, J lost 7 bases, and 17 bases lay in between. The CDR3 runs to 13 residues. The DNA of the CDR3 is TGCAGCGCGGGGGAGAGGGTAGAACAGCCCCAGCATTTT. This encodes CSAGERVEQPQHF.

This chain connects TRBV6-1 to TRBJ2-7; 9 bases line up with TRBD2. Trimming removed 4 bases from V and 2 bases from J; junction bases left unmatched: 9. CDR1 and CDR2 (germline): MNHNS, SASEGT. The CDR3 is 16 residues long. The CDR3 reads CASSVDRASGTYEQYF. CDR3 DNA: TGTGCCAGCAGTGTTGATAGGGCTAGCGGGACCTACGAGCAGTACTTC.

This clone was picked up one time. J is TRBJ2-2 and V is TRBV9; 14 nucleotides line up with TRBD2. Germline V gene sequence: CDR1 SGDLS, CDR2 YYNGEE. Trimming removed 4 bases from V and 7 bases from J; junction bases left unmatched: 9. This CDR3 has 17 residues. CDR3 protein: CASSTRLAGGPGGELFF. DNA for the CDR3: TGTGCCAGCAGCACACGACTAGCGGGAGGGCCCGGCGGGGAGCTGTTTTTT. Full variable domain (remainder filled in from reference TRBV9 and TRBJ2-2): DSGVTQTPKHLITATGQRVTLRCSPRSGDLSVYWYQQSLDQGLQFLIQYYNGEERAKGNILERFSAQQFPDLHSELNLSSLELGDSALYFCASSTRLAGGPGGELFFGEGSRLTVL.

The V gene is TRBV7-9, the J gene TRBJ2-7, with 7 positions matching TRBD1. The CDR3 is made up of 14 amino acids. Germline V gene data show CDR1 as SEHNR and CDR2 as FQNEAQ (reference sequence). V was pared by 5 bases and J by 2 bases, with 6 bases of the junction left unmatched. The CDR3 DNA sequence: TGTGCCAGCAGCCCCCGACAGGGTCCCTACGAGCAGTACTTC. It yields the protein CASSPRQGPYEQYF.

Remarks on this clone: The sample has other DNA sequences that encode this CDR3 too. The chain combines TRBV6-1 with TRBJ1-5; 7 nucleotides line up with TRBD1. V shed 4 bases and J 5 bases; nucleotides not matched to a gene: 2. CDR3 length equals 13 residues. Germline CDR1 is MNHNS and CDR2 is SASEGT. The CDR3 sequence is CASSGQGDQPQHF. Written as DNA, the CDR3 is TGTGCCAGCAGTGGACAGGGTGATCAGCCCCAGCATTTT.

The chain has TRBV4-3 and TRBJ1-3; 7 positions agree with TRBD1. Germline V gene lookup returns CDR1 LGHNA and CDR2 YSLEER. The CDR3 totals 16 residues. With V trimmed by 0 bases and J by 7 bases, 9 bases remained unmatched. The DNA for the CDR3 is TGCGCCAGCAGCCAAGATCCCCCAGGGGGTTCGAACACCATATATTTT. Translated, it gives CASSQDPPGGSNTIYF.

This clone was detected once. The chain recombines TRBV7-2 with TRBJ2-3; 8 nucleotides match TRBD2. CDR3 length: 16 residues. V lost 7 bases and J lost 2; bases outside the gene matches: 11. CDR1 and CDR2 from the germline V gene are SGHTA and FQGNSA. The CDR3 nucleotides are TGTGCCAGCAAATTCCCCCCTAGCGGGCTCACAGATACGCAGTATTTT. Protein: CASKFPPSGLTDTQYF.

The chain employs TRBV14 and TRBJ2-3, with TRBD2 matching 11 bases. The V segment lost 1 base and the J segment 3 bases; nucleotides outside the gene matches: 9. This CDR3 comprises 18 residues. Germline V gives CDR1 SGHDN, CDR2 FVKESK. The CDR3 nucleotides read TGTGCCAGCAGCCAAGTGGCTAGCGGGAGGACGAGGACAGATACGCAGTATTTT. Translating it yields CASSQVASGRTRTDTQYF.

The V call is TRBV30, the J call TRBJ2-7; 15 bases are a match to TRBD2. V gave up 0 bases and J gave up 0 bases; unmatched junction bases: 9. CDR1 GTSNPN and CDR2 SVGIG come from the germline V gene (reference sequence). The CDR3 loop spans 19 amino acids. The CDR3 spells CAWSVLGLAGGPRSYEQYF. The DNA of the CDR3 is TGTGCCTGGAGTGTACTCGGACTAGCGGGAGGGCCGCGCTCCTACGAGCAGTACTTC.

This chain joins TRBV7-9 and TRBJ1-1; 7 nucleotides line up with TRBD1. Germline CDR1 SEHNR, CDR2 FQNEAQ (reference sequence). Trimming removed 5 bases from V and 6 bases from J; junction bases left unmatched: 12. This CDR3 has 15 amino acids. The CDR3 here is CASSGHRGRVSEAFF. In DNA form, the CDR3 reads TGTGCCAGCAGCGGTCACAGGGGAAGGGTCTCTGAAGCTTTCTTT.

CDR3 sequence (DNA): TGTGCCAGCAGAGAACGTAGCGGGGCTTCCTACGAGCAGTACTTC. Its protein product is CASRERSGASYEQYF. This chain joins TRBV2 and TRBJ2-7, with TRBD2 identical over 8 bases. Germline V lookup: CDR1 SNHLY, CDR2 FYNNEI. V lost 6 bases, J lost 1 base, and 8 bases stayed unmatched. The CDR3 is made up of 15 amino acids.

In its sample, this clone was seen once. The gene calls are TRBV9 and TRBJ2-7, with TRBD2 matching 10 bases. Trimming removed 4 bases from V and 3 bases from J; junction bases left unmatched: 7. CDR3 length equals 15 residues. Germline CDR1 is SGDLS and CDR2 is YYNGEE. The CDR3 region has the DNA TGTGCCAGCAGCCCCAGCGGGAGGGCCCGCTACGAGCAGTACTTC. Protein: CASSPSGRARYEQYF.

This clone was seen just once. The V gene is TRBV11-2, the J gene TRBJ2-7, with 7 bases matching TRBD2. The CDR3 consists of 15 residues. Germline loops: CDR1 SGHAT, CDR2 FQNNGV. Trimming cost V 5 bases and J 3 bases; bases outside gene matches: 10. CDR3 bases: TGTGCCAGCAGCAATCCCTTGGGGGGGATCTACGAGCAGTACTTC. Its protein product is CASSNPLGGIYEQYF.

This chain's CDR3 is CATSAQLPGQGYYEQYF. The DNA of the CDR3 is TGTGCCACCAGCGCCCAACTTCCGGGACAAGGCTACTACGAGCAGTACTTC. J is TRBJ2-7 and V is TRBV15, with D perhaps TRBD1 (6 bases). V dropped 5 bases and J dropped 3 bases, with 23 bases sitting between them. The CDR3 extends over 17 amino acids. Germline CDR1 is LNHNV and CDR2 is YYDKDF (reference sequence).

This chain joins TRBV19 and TRBJ2-7; TRBD1 aligns across 7 bases. This CDR3 is built from 16 residues. V shed 3 bases, J shed 7 bases, and the junction held 15 bases outside the gene matches. Germline assignment: CDR1 LNHDA and CDR2 SQIVND (reference sequence). The CDR3, as DNA: TGTGCCAGTAGTATTAGCCAGGGGGACCCTACGAGGGAGCAGTACTTC. This gives the protein CASSISQGDPTREQYF.

The CDR3 protein is CASSSWTSGRAPSYNEQFF. For the CDR3, the DNA is TGTGCCAGCAGCTCCTGGACTAGCGGGAGGGCCCCCTCCTACAATGAGCAGTTCTTC. The chain is built from TRBV13 and TRBJ2-1, with 15 bases fitting TRBD2. V lost 4 bases, J lost 0 bases, and 7 bases stayed unmatched. CDR3 length equals 19 residues. Germline CDR1 is PRHDT and CDR2 is FYEKMQ (reference sequence).